This T cell receptor (beta chain) was identified in a study of blood T cell repertoires in COVID-19. Study-wide context: Samples of COVID-19 (acute and convalescent) were obtained from the United States, Italy and Spain.

Germline CDR1 reads KGHSH; CDR2 reads LQKENI. The CDR3 runs to 13 residues. Trimming pared 6 bases from V and 4 bases from J, leaving 12 bases between. This table comes from immunoSEQ multiplex PCR, and its TCRdb copy is limited to in-frame clones, with some not included. This sample has about 230,000 clones; 80% to 90% occur once, and the top ten carry around 0.97%. Sequenced material: peripheral blood. The rearrangement joins TRBV18 to TRBJ1-1; unclear D gene. The receptor's source is a man aged 35-49 years with acute or convalescent COVID-19. CDR3 protein: CASSGGEGTEAFF. The CDR3 nucleotides are TGTGCCAGCTCGGGTGGTGAGGGCACTGAAGCTTTCTTT.